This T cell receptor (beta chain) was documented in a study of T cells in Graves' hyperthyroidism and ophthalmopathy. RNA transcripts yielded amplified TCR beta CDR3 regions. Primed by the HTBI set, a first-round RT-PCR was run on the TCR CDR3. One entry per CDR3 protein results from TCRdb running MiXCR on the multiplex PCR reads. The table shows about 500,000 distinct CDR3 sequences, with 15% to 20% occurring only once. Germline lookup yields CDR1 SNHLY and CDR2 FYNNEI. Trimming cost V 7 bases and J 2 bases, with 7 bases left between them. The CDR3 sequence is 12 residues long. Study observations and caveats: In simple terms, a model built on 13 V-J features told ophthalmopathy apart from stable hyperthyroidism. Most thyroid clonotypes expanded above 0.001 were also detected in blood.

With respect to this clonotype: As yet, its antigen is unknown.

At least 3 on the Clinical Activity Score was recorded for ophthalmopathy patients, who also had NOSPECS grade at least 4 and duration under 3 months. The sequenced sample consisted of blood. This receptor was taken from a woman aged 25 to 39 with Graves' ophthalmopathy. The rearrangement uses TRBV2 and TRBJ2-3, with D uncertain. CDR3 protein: CASIPSTDTQYF. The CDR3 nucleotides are TGTGCCAGCATTCCCTCCACAGATACGCAGTATTTT.